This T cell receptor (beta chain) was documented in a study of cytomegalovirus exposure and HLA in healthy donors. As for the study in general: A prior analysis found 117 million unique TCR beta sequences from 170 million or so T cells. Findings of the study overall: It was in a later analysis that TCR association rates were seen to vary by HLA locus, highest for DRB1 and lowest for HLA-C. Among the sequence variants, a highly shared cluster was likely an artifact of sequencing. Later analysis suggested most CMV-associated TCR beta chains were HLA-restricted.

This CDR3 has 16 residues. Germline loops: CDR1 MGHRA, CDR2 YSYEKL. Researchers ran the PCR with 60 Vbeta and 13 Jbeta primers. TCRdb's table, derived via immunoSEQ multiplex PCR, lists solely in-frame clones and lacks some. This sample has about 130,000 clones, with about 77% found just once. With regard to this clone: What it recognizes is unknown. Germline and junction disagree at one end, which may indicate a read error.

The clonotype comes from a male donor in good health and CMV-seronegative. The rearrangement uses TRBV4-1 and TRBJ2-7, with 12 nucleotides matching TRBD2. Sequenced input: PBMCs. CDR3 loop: CASRQDPGLAGYEQYF. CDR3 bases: TGCGCCAGCAGACAAGATCCGGGACTAGCGGGCTACGAGCAGTACTTC.